This TCR beta chain comes out of a study of CXCR3-negative and CXCR3-positive naive CD8 T cells (dated by TCRdb to the late 2010s). For context, the study as a whole: In total, approximately 150 million TRB reads were obtained, corresponding to roughly 1.5 +/- 0.3 million reads per library. Data from ten or so donors, pooled across two independent experiments, went into the diversity and physicochemical repertoire analyses. For the TRBV-TRBJ cluster analysis, the naive subsets came from roughly 5 donors, while the memory cells came from 3 donors. Results the study describes overall, beyond this receptor: Because surface CD5, which is linked to self-reactivity in mice, was comparable between the naive subsets, TCR interaction strength was also inferred from the physicochemical properties of TRB CDR3s. CXCR3 expression partially decreased after cryopreservation, so most assays used freshly isolated PBMCs. Similar TRBV-TRBJ usage was shown by naive CXCR3-negative and CXCR3-positive cells from the same donor, whereas distinct patterns were shown by memory cells. Both naive subsets had comparably high repertoire diversity, while memory CD8+ T cells had much lower repertoire diversity.

Sequencing relied on a NextSeq 550. The Human TCR Profiling Kit (MiLaboratory) was used to prepare UMI-labeled 5' RACE TRB cDNA libraries. cDNA synthesis used the entire amount of extracted RNA, and PCR amplification then used the entire amount of cDNA produced. Libraries were prepared in parallel with an identical number of PCR cycles. Processing in the source paper ran as follows. About 49,000 +/- 11,000 unique UMI-labeled TRB cDNA molecules per library were extracted with MIGEC and MiXCR, with at least two reads per UMI required. On average, around 40,000 +/- 10,000 functional in-frame TRB CDR3 nucleotide clonotypes lacking stop codons were found per library. After downsampling to 5000 UMI-labeled TRB molecules per sample, diversity metrics, including normalized Shannon-Wiener and Chao1, were computed in VDJtools. VDJtools computed clonotype-size-weighted physicochemical properties of the central five CDR3 residues: interaction energy, strength, volume and Kidera factor 4. After TCRdb reprocessed the reads, each CDR3 protein sequence was kept as one row, without DNA. TCRdb, not the authors, supplied the V and J calls. The sample's table lists a count of tens of thousands of distinct CDR3 sequences. The ten top clones hold roughly 10% of the sample.

Regarding this clonotype: The antigen this receptor binds is unknown.

Each CD8+ T cell subset was flow-sorted in triplicate, with some 300,000 cells per subset placed directly into RLT lysis buffer. Using standard density gradient centrifugation, peripheral blood mononuclear cells were isolated from buffy coats. An RNeasy Mini Kit was used to extract total RNA from the sorted cells. The CDR3 has 14 amino acids, counting the end cysteine and phenylalanine. The DNA is unrecorded. For CDR1 and CDR2, the germline V gene lists SQVTM and ANQGSEA. Input material: memory CD8+ T cells from blood. The cell subset or site label corresponds to: conventional CD8+ memory T cells (TMEM), sorted as controls. The chain is encoded by TRBV29-1 joined to TRBJ2-1; the D call from TCRdb, TRBD2, cannot be confirmed without DNA. The TCR was taken from a human donor in good health. Some clones in this sample may be carry-over from other donors' samples. The CDR3 reads CSVESAGIGYEQFF.